The clone carrying this TCR beta chain was observed many times. Its antigen is undetermined. Documented time point: persistent/refractory GD, antithyroid drugs over 5 years with positive TRAb. RNA isolated from PBMCs was used to make the TCR library. Collection of peripheral blood (around 10 milliliters) was done using EDTA tubes. This specimen comes from a study of regulatory T cells in long-lasting Graves disease. About the study: Persistent Graves' disease denoted over 5 years of antithyroid drugs plus positive TSH receptor antibodies. Study findings and constraints: Among samples with persistent disease, TRBV28, TRBJ1-2 and TRBJ2-5 were favored. Persistent Graves' cases showed lower TCR diversity than newly diagnosed cases.

The V gene lost 3 bases and the J gene lost 0 bases, with 2 bases spanning the gap. This CDR3 is built from 12 residues. Germline V gene sequence: CDR1 MNHGY, CDR2 SVAAGI. Libraries of TCR beta came from iRepertoire HTBI primers plus Arm-PCR of CDR3 regions. TCRdb fed the multiplex PCR reads into MiXCR, producing one record per CDR3 protein. This sample has 400,000 or so distinct CDR3 sequences, with roughly a quarter found just once. The starting material was peripheral blood mononuclear cells (PBMCs), obtained when the disease was refractory, from a patient treated with antithyroid drugs. The receptor's source is a female donor with Graves disease. The J gene is TRBJ1-2, the V gene TRBV6-9, with no clear D. The CDR3 loop reads CASSYSNYGYTF. CDR3 DNA: TGTGCCAGCAGTTACTCTAACTATGGCTACACCTTC.